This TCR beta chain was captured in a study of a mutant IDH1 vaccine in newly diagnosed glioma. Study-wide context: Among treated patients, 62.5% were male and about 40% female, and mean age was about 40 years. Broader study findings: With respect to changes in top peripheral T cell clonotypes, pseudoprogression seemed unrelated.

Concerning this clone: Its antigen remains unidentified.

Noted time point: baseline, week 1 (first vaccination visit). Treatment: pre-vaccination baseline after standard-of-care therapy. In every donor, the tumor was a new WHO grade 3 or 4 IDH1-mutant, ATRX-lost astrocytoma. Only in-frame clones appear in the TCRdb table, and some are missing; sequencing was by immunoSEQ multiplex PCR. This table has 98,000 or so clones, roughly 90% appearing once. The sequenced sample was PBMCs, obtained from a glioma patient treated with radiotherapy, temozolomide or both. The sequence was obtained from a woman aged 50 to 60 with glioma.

The CDR3 here is CASSLVGQGAGELFF. Written as DNA, the CDR3 is TGTGCCAGCAGTTTGGTTGGACAGGGGGCCGGGGAGCTGTTTTTT. J is TRBJ2-2 and V is TRBV27, with 10 positions matching TRBD1. This CDR3 spans 15 amino acids. In germline, CDR1 is MNHEY, CDR2 SMNVEV (reference sequence). Trimming removed 3 bases from V and 6 bases from J; junction bases left unmatched: 4.